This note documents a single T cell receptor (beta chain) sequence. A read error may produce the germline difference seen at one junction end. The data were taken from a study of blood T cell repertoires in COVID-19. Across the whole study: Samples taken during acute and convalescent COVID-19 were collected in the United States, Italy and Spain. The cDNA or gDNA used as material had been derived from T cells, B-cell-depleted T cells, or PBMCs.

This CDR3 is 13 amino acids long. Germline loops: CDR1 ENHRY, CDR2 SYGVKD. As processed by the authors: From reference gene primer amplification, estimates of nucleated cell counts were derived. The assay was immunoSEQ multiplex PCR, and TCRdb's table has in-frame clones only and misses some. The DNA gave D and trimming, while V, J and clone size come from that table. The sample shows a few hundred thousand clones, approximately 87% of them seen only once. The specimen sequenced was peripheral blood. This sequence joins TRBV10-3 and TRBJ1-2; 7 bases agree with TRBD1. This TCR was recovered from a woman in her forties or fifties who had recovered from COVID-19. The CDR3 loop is CAIREGADYGYTF. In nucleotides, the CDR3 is TGTGCCATCCGTGAGGGGGCGGACTATGGCTACACCTTC.